A selection of T cell receptor beta chains follows, all from one sample in a study of cytomegalovirus exposure and HLA in healthy donors. Repertoires were generated with immunoSEQ multiplex PCR, while TCRdb's copy carries only in-frame clones and drops some. Of approximately 110,000 clones listed, around 15% were seen once; the top ten hold about 0.8%. Sequencing used PBMCs. These receptors were obtained from a female donor in good health and CMV-seronegative. CDR3s include the opening cysteine and the closing phenylalanine or tryptophan. Fields, in order: clone size, J gene, D gene, V gene, CDR3 DNA, CDR3 protein. The D gene is left open where the match is weak. Clone size appears in some rows only: once, few, many, or a class for an expanded clone.

NA	TRBJ2-5	NA	TRBV2	TGTGCCAGCAGTGATGAGCGGCAAGAGACCCAGTACTTC	CASSDERQETQYF
few	TRBJ2-7	TRBD2	TRBV25-1	TGTGCCAGCGGTTCTAGCGGCCTCTACGAGCAGTACTTC	CASGSSGLYEQYF
few	TRBJ2-1	TRBD2	TRBV5-1	TGCGCCAGCAGTGCGGAGGCGGGACTAGCGGGTCCCAATGAGCAGTTCTTC	CASSAEAGLAGPNEQFF
NA	TRBJ1-1	TRBD1	TRBV5-1	TGCGCCAGCAGCTTTCGACAGGGGGAGAACACTGAAGCTTTCTTT	CASSFRQGENTEAFF
NA	TRBJ2-1	TRBD2	TRBV6-5	TGTGCCAGCAGAGCGGGACTAGCGACGAATGAGCAGTTCTTC	CASRAGLATNEQFF
few	TRBJ2-7	TRBD2	TRBV6-5	TGTGCCAGCAGTTACGGGGGGGGGATTTCCTACGAGCAGTACTTC	CASSYGGGISYEQYF
NA	TRBJ1-2	TRBD1	TRBV15	TGTGCCACCAGCAGAGATCGGGCCAGGGGGTTCTATGGCTACACCTTC	CATSRDRARGFYGYTF
NA	TRBJ1-2	NA	TRBV19	TGTGCCAGTAGTATAGCCCAGGCGCGGGGTGGCTACACCTTC	CASSIAQARGGYTF
NA	TRBJ2-2	TRBD2	TRBV7-9	TGTGCCAGCAGCCCGATCGGGACTAGGGTCTCCGGGGAGCTGTTTTTT	CASSPIGTRVSGELFF
few	TRBJ2-7	NA	TRBV7-2	TGTGCCAGCAGCTCCGGGGCCTACGAGCAGTACTTC	CASSSGAYEQYF
NA	TRBJ2-7	NA	TRBV18	TGTGCCAGCTCACCGAATCCGCCAGGGTTGGGCGAGCAGTACTTC	CASSPNPPGLGEQYF
few	TRBJ2-3	NA	TRBV6-1	TGTGCCAGCAGTGAACGGGGTCGCACAGATACGCAGTATTTT	CASSERGRTDTQYF
NA	TRBJ2-1	NA	TRBV5-1	TGCGCCAGCAGCTTGGCACGGGTCGGGCGGGACAATGAGCAGTTCTTC	CASSLARVGRDNEQFF
few	TRBJ2-1	TRBD2	TRBV9	TGTGCCAGCAGCGTCGCTCTAGCGGGGGCATCCTACAATGAGCAGTTCTTC	CASSVALAGASYNEQFF
NA	TRBJ2-3	TRBD2	TRBV28	TGTGCCAGCAGGGGTAGCGGGAATGTTACGCAGTATTTT	CASRGSGNVTQYF
few	TRBJ2-7	TRBD2	TRBV5-1	TGCGCCAGCAGCTCAGATAGCGGGGGGGCTATCGTCGGATACGAGCAGTACTTC	CASSSDSGGAIVGYEQYF
NA	TRBJ2-1	NA	TRBV29-1	TGCAGCGTTTGCGGGATGACCTACAATGAGCAGTTCTTC	CSVCGMTYNEQFF
few	TRBJ2-3	NA	TRBV19	TGTGCCAGTAGTATTCGAGAATCGCGCACAGATACGCAGTATTTT	CASSIRESRTDTQYF
NA	TRBJ1-4	NA	TRBV19	TGTGCCAGTAGTCCAAGACGGGATTCTGAAAAACTGTTTTTT	CASSPRRDSEKLFF
NA	TRBJ1-2	NA	TRBV14	TGTGCCAGCAGCCTTACAGGCGTGGGTGGCTACACCTTC	CASSLTGVGGYTF
NA	TRBJ2-1	TRBD2	TRBV7-9	TGTGCCAGCAGCATTAGCGGGGGGGCATCAACAAATGAGCAGTTCTTC	CASSISGGASTNEQFF
once	TRBJ1-4	TRBD1	TRBV7-8	TGTGCCAGCAGCTTGGGGACAGGGATGGCTGAAAAACTGTTTTTT	CASSLGTGMAEKLFF
NA	TRBJ1-2	NA	TRBV6-5	TGTGCCTCAGAGTTTGCGGGTGGCTACACCTTC	CASEFAGGYTF
NA	TRBJ1-2	TRBD1	TRBV7-2	TGTGCCAGCAGCTCTACAGGGAACAGGGGGGACTATGGCTACACCTTC	CASSSTGNRGDYGYTF
NA	TRBJ1-6	TRBD1	TRBV30	TGTGCCTGGAGCCCTCAGACAGGGGTTTCACCCCTCCACTTT	CAWSPQTGVSPLHF
few	TRBJ2-3	NA	TRBV20-1	TGCAGTGCTCCTAATCCGGATACGCAGTATTTT	CSAPNPDTQYF
few	TRBJ2-5	NA	TRBV29-1	TGCAGCGTTGGGGGTAGGGGATGGGAGACCCAGTACTTC	CSVGGRGWETQYF
NA	TRBJ2-2	TRBD2	TRBV4-1	TGCGCCAGCAGCCAAGACCCGTGGGGGGGGGCGAACACCGGGGAGCTGTTTTTT	CASSQDPWGGANTGELFF
NA	TRBJ2-5	TRBD1	TRBV5-1	TGCGCCAGCAGCCCGGACACGGGACAGGGGGAGACCCAGTACTTC	CASSPDTGQGETQYF
NA	TRBJ2-1	NA	TRBV30	TGTGCCTGGAGTTTTATAGGGGGACCAAATGAGCAGTTCTTC	CAWSFIGGPNEQFF
NA	TRBJ1-2	NA	TRBV19	TGTGCCAGTAGTTGGACAGACTATGGCTACACCTTC	CASSWTDYGYTF
NA	TRBJ2-7	TRBD1	TRBV27	TGTGCCAGCAGTAGACAGGGGATGGGCGAGCAGTACTTC	CASSRQGMGEQYF
NA	TRBJ2-7	NA	TRBV7-2	TGTGCCAGCAGCCGATCTAGGCGGGGGCCCCACGAGCAGTACTTC	CASSRSRRGPHEQYF
NA	TRBJ1-5	NA	TRBV6-6	TGTGCCAGCAGTTACTCGGCGGATAGCAATCAGCCCCAGCATTTT	CASSYSADSNQPQHF
NA	TRBJ1-5	NA	TRBV19	TGTGCCAGTAGTATAGAAGGGGCTAATCAGCCCCAGCATTTT	CASSIEGANQPQHF
few	TRBJ1-3	TRBD1	TRBV6-5	TGTGCCAGCAGTGGACAGGGACCGTTTCACACCATATATTTT	CASSGQGPFHTIYF
NA	TRBJ2-7	NA	TRBV5-1	TGCGCCAGCAGCCCTTTGTGGGGCCACTCCTACGAGCAGTACTTC	CASSPLWGHSYEQYF
once	TRBJ2-1	TRBD2	TRBV27	TGTGCCAGCAGGGGACTAGCGGGAGGGTTTTGGGGTAATGAGCAGTTCTTC	CASRGLAGGFWGNEQFF
NA	TRBJ1-2	NA	TRBV5-8	TGTGCCAGCAGCCTCGATTTTACAGGATATGGCTACACCTTC	CASSLDFTGYGYTF
few	TRBJ1-1	NA	TRBV9	TGTGCCAGCAGCGTAGGATCAGGGAACACTGAAGCTTTCTTT	CASSVGSGNTEAFF
few	TRBJ2-3	TRBD1	TRBV10-1	TGCGCCAGCAGCGATAAGGGGGCGACGGGTTCAGATACGCAGTATTTT	CASSDKGATGSDTQYF
few	TRBJ2-1	TRBD2	TRBV4-1	TGCGCCAGCAGCCAAGATCCGGCGGGAGGGCCTAGGGATGGTGAGCAGTTCTTC	CASSQDPAGGPRDGEQFF